This T cell receptor beta chain originates from a study of blood T cell repertoires in COVID-19. Turning to the study itself: From T cells, B-cell-depleted T cells, or PBMCs came the material, which was cDNA or gDNA.

The CDR3 is 17 residues long. V lost 4 bases to trimming and J lost 0 bases; unmatched junction nucleotides: 8. In germline, CDR1 is SGHRS, CDR2 YFSETQ. Using immunoSEQ multiplex PCR, the repertoire was profiled, and TCRdb retains in-frame clones only, with some absent. The sample contains about 22,000 clones, 90% of which appear only once. V is TRBV5-1 and J is TRBJ2-2, with 8 bases matching TRBD2. Sequencing used peripheral blood. The clonotype comes from a man between 65 and 80 years old with acute or convalescent COVID-19. The CDR3 here is CASSRLARAANTGELFF. The DNA for the CDR3 is TGCGCCAGCAGCAGACTAGCGCGCGCTGCGAACACCGGGGAGCTGTTTTTT.